This T cell receptor (beta chain) was sequenced during a study of Graves' ophthalmopathy and Graves' hyperthyroidism. The authors amplified TCR beta CDR3 regions, and they did so from RNA transcripts for repertoire sequencing. Investigators did first-round RT-PCR with HTBI primers, then second-round multiplex PCR. Via MiXCR, TCRdb re-called the multiplex PCR reads, giving one row per CDR3 protein. The sample consists of 450,000 to 600,000 distinct CDR3 sequences, roughly 39% of them appearing once. Thyroid ultrasound, orbital computed tomography, TRAb, serum thyroxine and clinical symptoms formed the basis of diagnosis. This clonotype has at least ten counts. Trimming removed 3 bases at V and 2 bases at J, with 10 bases between. The CDR3 is 13 amino acids. Germline CDR1 reads SQVTM; CDR2 reads ANQGSEA.

The V gene is TRBV29-1, the J gene TRBJ1-1; D possibly corresponds to TRBD1 (6 bases). This receptor was identified in an adult man with Graves' hyperthyroidism. The specimen sequenced was peripheral blood or thyroid tissue (not recorded which). CDR3 amino acids: CSVENRANTEAFF. CDR3 nucleotides: TGCAGCGTTGAGAACAGGGCAAACACTGAAGCTTTCTTT.